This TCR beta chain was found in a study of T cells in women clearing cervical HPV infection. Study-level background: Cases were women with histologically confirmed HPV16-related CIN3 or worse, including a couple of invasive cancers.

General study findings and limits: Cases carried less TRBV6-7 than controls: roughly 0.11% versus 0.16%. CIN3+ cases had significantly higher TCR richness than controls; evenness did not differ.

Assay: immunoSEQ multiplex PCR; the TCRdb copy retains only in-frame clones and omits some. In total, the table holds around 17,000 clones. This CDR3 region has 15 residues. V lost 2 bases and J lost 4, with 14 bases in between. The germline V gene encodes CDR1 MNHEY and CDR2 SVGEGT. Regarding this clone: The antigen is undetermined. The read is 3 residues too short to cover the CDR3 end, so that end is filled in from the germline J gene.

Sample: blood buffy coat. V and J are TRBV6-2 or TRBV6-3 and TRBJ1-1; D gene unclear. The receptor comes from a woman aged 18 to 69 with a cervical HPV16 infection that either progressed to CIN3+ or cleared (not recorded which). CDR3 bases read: TGTGCCAGCAGTTACAAGTACACAGTCCCCACTGAA. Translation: CASSYKYTVPTE. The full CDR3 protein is CASSYKYTVPTEAFF.